Presented here are 8 T cell receptor beta chains from one specimen sequenced in a study of T cell responses to AZD1222 COVID-19 vaccine. The data were produced by immunoSEQ multiplex PCR, yet TCRdb's version contains in-frame clones alone and is incomplete. The sample has about 110,000 clones, approximately 91% seen once. Sequences were derived from peripheral blood, sampled on day 0 of AZD1222 vaccination. These receptors were taken from an adult in good health.

The gene calls are TRBV5-6 and TRBJ2-5, with D perhaps being TRBD1 or TRBD2 (5 bases each). The CDR3 totals 14 residues. Trimming stripped 3 bases from V and 2 bases from J, with 11 bases between. Germline CDR1 and CDR2: SGHDT and YYEEEE. CDR3 amino acids: CASSSGTDQETQYF. The DNA of the CDR3 is TGTGCCAGCAGCTCAGGGACGGATCAAGAGACCCAGTACTTC.

This clone showed up just a few times. The chain carries TRBV11-2 and TRBJ1-1, with D maybe TRBD1 (6 bases). V was pared by 5 bases and J by 10 bases, with 11 bases between. The V gene's germline CDR1 is SGHAT and CDR2 FQNNGV. The CDR3 is 11 amino acids. The CDR3 DNA follows: TGTGCCAGCAGCCAGGGGATAGGAGCTTTCTTT. Translation: CASSQGIGAFF.

J is TRBJ1-3 and V is TRBV7-7; D gene uncertain. The CDR3 has 14 residues. CDR1 and CDR2 (germline): SSHAT, FNYEAQ (reference sequence). The V end lost 3 bases, the J end lost 4 bases, and 10 bases lay between the germline ends. As DNA, the CDR3 is TGTGCCAGCAGCTTGACCCTTCAAGGAAACACCATATATTTT. It is translated as CASSLTLQGNTIYF.

This sequence joins TRBV29-1 and TRBJ1-1; the D gene is possibly TRBD1 (5 bases). The germline V gene has CDR1 SQVTM and CDR2 ANQGSEA. V dropped 6 bases and J dropped 2 bases, with 16 bases sitting between them. This CDR3 contains 14 residues. The CDR3 sequence: CSVVRGAPNTEAFF. CDR3 nucleotides: TGCAGCGTGGTGCGAGGGGCGCCTAACACTGAAGCTTTCTTT.

This clone was detected only once. This chain connects TRBV10-3 to TRBJ1-3; no reliable D call. This CDR3 region has 13 residues. V was trimmed by 11 bases and J by 0 bases, leaving 11 bases between them. Germline V CDR1 and CDR2: ENHRY, SYGVKD. CDR3 region: CASGSGSGNTIYF. The CDR3 DNA follows: TGTGCCTCCGGTTCGGGCTCTGGAAACACCATATATTTT.

The chain recombines TRBV5-5 with TRBJ1-2; D unclear. The germline V gene has CDR1 SGHKS and CDR2 YYEKEE (reference sequence). This CDR3 is built from 12 residues. Trimming pared 2 bases from V and 8 bases from J, leaving 10 bases between. CDR3 in DNA: TGTGCCAGCAGCTTACAGTTTGGCGGCTACACCTTC. Translation: CASSLQFGGYTF.

A single count supports this clone. The chain links TRBV11-2 to TRBJ1-4; a weak D match, TRBD1 (5 bases). Per the germline V gene, CDR1 is SGHAT and CDR2 is FQNNGV. V dropped 3 bases and J dropped 6 bases, with 11 bases sitting between them. CDR3 length: 14 residues. The CDR3 bases are TGTGCCAGCAGCTTGATGGGGCAGGATGAAAAACTGTTTTTT. Its protein product is CASSLMGQDEKLFF. Supplemented by reference TRBV11-2 and TRBJ1-4, the full variable domain reads EAGVAQSPRYKIIEKRQSVAFWCNPISGHATLYWYQQILGQGPKLLIQFQNNGVVDDSQLPKDRFSAERLKGVDSTLKIQPAKLEDSAVYLCASSLMGQDEKLFFGSGTQLSVL.

This rearrangement joins TRBV7-2 to TRBJ1-5; 10 bases agree with TRBD1. V lost 5 bases and J lost 4; bases outside the gene matches: 2. Per germline, CDR1 SGHTA and CDR2 FQGNSA. The CDR3 sequence is 14 residues long. The CDR3 loop is CASSKDRGNQPQHF. CDR3 bases: TGTGCCAGCAGCAAGGACAGGGGGAATCAGCCCCAGCATTTT. The complete variable domain, with remaining parts taken from reference TRBV7-2 and TRBJ1-5, reads GAGVSQSPSNKVTEKGKDVELRCDPISGHTALYWYRQSLGQGLEFLIYFQGNSAPDKSGLPSDRFSAERTGGSVSTLTIQRTQQEDSAVYLCASSKDRGNQPQHFGDGTRLSIL.